These 21 T cell receptor beta chains were all obtained from the same sample, sequenced in a study of tumour-infiltrating T cells in Burkitt lymphoma. The protocol was immunoSEQ multiplex PCR, while the TCRdb copy is restricted to in-frame clones and leaves out a portion. This repertoire shows 11,000 to 15,000 clones, 30% found once; its top ten account for roughly 6.2%. Sequencing used tumor tissue. The receptors here all came from a human donor with diffuse large B-cell lymphoma.

By proportion, this clone is medium-sized (0.01 to 0.1%). The chain links TRBV19 to TRBJ2-7, with 9 bases aligning to TRBD2. V was pared by 6 bases and J by 3 bases, with 6 bases of the junction left unmatched. Germline V gives CDR1 LNHDA, CDR2 SQIVND (reference sequence). The length of the CDR3 is 14 residues. The CDR3 spells CASRADSGSYEQYF. The CDR3 DNA follows: TGTGCCAGTAGAGCTGATAGCGGGAGCTACGAGCAGTACTTC.

This chain connects TRBV4-1 to TRBJ2-7; 9 bases fit TRBD2. In germline, CDR1 is MGHRA, CDR2 YSYEKL. Trimming cost V 2 bases and J 4 bases; bases outside gene matches: 6. The CDR3 has 15 amino acids. The CDR3 region is CASSQYSSGIYEQYF. The DNA of the CDR3 is TGCGCCAGCAGCCAATACTCTAGCGGGATATACGAGCAGTACTTC.

This clone was seen a handful of times. CDR3 loop: CASSVGGWGNYGYTF. In DNA form, the CDR3 reads TGTGCCAGCAGCGTTGGAGGGTGGGGAAACTATGGCTACACCTTC. J is TRBJ1-2 and V is TRBV9; no firm D call. There are 15 residues in the CDR3. Germline assignment: CDR1 SGDLS and CDR2 YYNGEE. V lost 2 bases and J lost 2, with 13 bases in between.

This clone has just a few counts. The CDR3 reads CASSQTSLDNQPQHF. CDR3 coding DNA: TGCGCCAGCAGCCAAACGTCCCTAGACAATCAGCCCCAGCATTTT. The chain is built from TRBV4-1 and TRBJ1-5; no reliable D call. Trimming cost V 2 bases and J 3 bases, with 11 bases left between them. The V gene's germline CDR1 is MGHRA and CDR2 YSYEKL. CDR3 length: 15 amino acids.

The V and J genes are TRBV21-1 and TRBJ2-5. TRBV21-1 is deemed a pseudogene. The CDR3 is made up of 15 amino acids. As DNA, the CDR3 is TGTGCCAGCAGCCCTCCACAATTTCCTAAAGAGACCCAGTACTTC. Protein product: CASSPPQFPKETQYF.

Here the CDR3 reads CASSLAGTLSGQETQYF. CDR3 sequence (DNA): TGCGCCAGCAGCTTGGCCGGTACCCTAAGCGGTCAAGAGACCCAGTACTTC. V is TRBV5-1 and J is TRBJ2-5, with D tentatively TRBD2 (5 bases). Trimming removed 0 bases at V and 2 bases at J, with 17 bases between. This CDR3 is built from 17 residues. CDR1 SGHRS and CDR2 YFSETQ come from the germline V gene.

This clone is a singleton in its sample. This chain links TRBV7-2 with TRBJ2-2; TRBD2 matches at 7 bases. Trimming removed 2 bases from V and 7 bases from J; junction bases left unmatched: 1. The germline CDR1 and CDR2 sequences are SGHTA and FQGNSA. The CDR3 extends over 13 amino acids. The CDR3 region is CASSLRGVGELFF. The CDR3 DNA reads as TGTGCCAGCAGCTTACGGGGGGTCGGGGAGCTGTTTTTT.

This clone was picked up a small number of times. V is TRBV5-1 and J is TRBJ2-5; no firm D call. Trimming pared 1 base from V and 5 bases from J, leaving 15 bases between. Germline values: CDR1 SGHRS, CDR2 YFSETQ. This CDR3 is built from 15 residues. The CDR3: CASSLYSEMGETQYF. Written as DNA, the CDR3 is TGCGCCAGCAGCTTGTACTCTGAGATGGGCGAGACCCAGTACTTC.

The chain has TRBV5-1 and TRBJ2-1; tentatively, D is TRBD2 (6 bases). CDR1 and CDR2 from the germline V gene are SGHRS and YFSETQ. V was cut by 4 bases and J by 7 bases, with 18 bases left in between. This CDR3 has 15 amino acids. The CDR3 DNA reads TGCGCCAGCAGCGCCGGACATCTGGAGGGGAATGAGCAGTTCTTC. This encodes CASSAGHLEGNEQFF.

The gene calls are TRBV28 and TRBJ2-3; the match to TRBD2 covers 7 bases. J gave up 2 bases and V 5 bases, and 4 bases lay outside the gene matches. CDR3 length: 14 residues. Germline V lookup: CDR1 MDHEN, CDR2 SYDVKM. CDR3 DNA sequence: TGTGCCAGCAGTAAGCGGGGCCTCACAGATACGCAGTATTTT. Amino acids: CASSKRGLTDTQYF.

V usage is TRBV4-2 and J usage is TRBJ2-1, with a tentative D call TRBD2 (6 bases). Germline values: CDR1 LGHNA, CDR2 YNFKEQ. Trimming shortened V by 3 bases and J by 1 base, and 13 bases separated the two germline ends. The CDR3 consists of 16 residues. The CDR3 DNA follows: TGTGCCAGCAGCCAGGCTGGAGGGCCTTCCTACAATGAGCAGTTCTTC. Translation gives CASSQAGGPSYNEQFF.

The rearrangement links TRBV5-1 to TRBJ2-1, with 11 nucleotides matching TRBD2. The germline V gene has CDR1 SGHRS and CDR2 YFSETQ. V shed 4 bases, J shed 9 bases, and the junction held 15 bases outside the gene matches. The CDR3 covers 17 residues. CDR3 protein: CASSGNLAGGYSGEQFF. The CDR3 nucleotides are TGCGCCAGCAGCGGAAACTTAGCGGGAGGGTATTCAGGTGAGCAGTTCTTC.

By share of the sample, this clone is medium-sized. This sequence joins TRBV18 and TRBJ2-2, with 13 bases lining up with TRBD2. Trimming cost V 4 bases and J 3 bases; bases outside gene matches: 14. This CDR3 contains 20 residues. Germline V CDR1 and CDR2: KGHSH, LQKENI. In DNA, the CDR3 is TGTGCCAGCTCACTTTTTTCCTCCTGGACTAGCGGGAGCGACACCGGGGAGCTGTTTTTT. This sequence encodes CASSLFSSWTSGSDTGELFF.

The rearrangement joins TRBV2 to TRBJ2-3; D call uncertain. Germline V gives CDR1 SNHLY, CDR2 FYNNEI. Deletions cut 6 bases from V and 2 bases from J, with 12 bases between. The CDR3 is 14 amino acids. The CDR3 is CASRNGPDTDTQYF. In DNA form, the CDR3 reads TGTGCCAGCAGGAACGGGCCCGACACAGATACGCAGTATTTT.

The chain couples TRBV4-1 to TRBJ1-2; D is uncertain. The CDR3 extends over 14 amino acids. V was pared by 1 base and J by 3 bases, with 9 bases between. CDR1 MGHRA and CDR2 YSYEKL come from the germline V gene. Here the CDR3 DNA reads TGCGCCAGCAGCCAAGGTGGAAGGGACTATGGCTACACCTTC. Translated, it gives CASSQGGRDYGYTF.

The chain joins TRBV7-9 to TRBJ2-3, with 7 positions matching TRBD2. The germline V gene encodes CDR1 SEHNR and CDR2 FQNEAQ (reference sequence). The junction had 4 bases not matched to a gene; V was cut back by 4 bases and J by 6 bases. There are 13 residues in the CDR3. The CDR3 sequence is CASSWGGSDTQYF. In nucleotides, the CDR3 is TGTGCCAGCAGCTGGGGGGGTTCGGATACGCAGTATTTT.

This clone was seen a few times. This sequence joins TRBV28 and TRBJ2-7; D gene ambiguous. The V gene's germline CDR1 is MDHEN and CDR2 SYDVKM. CDR3 length: 14 residues. Trimming left V 1 base short and J 1 base short, with 8 bases between. CDR3 loop: CASSLFARSYEQYF. CDR3 sequence (DNA): TGTGCCAGCAGTTTATTTGCTAGGTCCTACGAGCAGTACTTC. The full variable domain, completed using reference TRBV28 and TRBJ2-7, is DVKVTQSSRYLVKRTGEKVFLECVQDMDHENMFWYRQDPGLGLRLIYFSYDVKMKEKGDIPEGYSVSREKKERFSLILESASTNQTSMYLCASSLFARSYEQYFGPGTRLTVT.

This chain uses TRBV7-8 with TRBJ2-7; 8 bases are a match to TRBD1. After removal of 1 base from V and 6 bases from J, the junction contained 8 bases not matched to a gene. Germline values: CDR1 SGHVS, CDR2 FQNEAQ. The CDR3 is 15 residues long. CDR3 protein: CASSLEGQVGPEQYF. The CDR3 DNA reads as TGTGCCAGCAGCTTAGAGGGACAGGTAGGTCCCGAGCAGTACTTC.

The V gene is TRBV12-5, the J gene TRBJ1-1; TRBD1 might be the D (6 bases). From germline, CDR1 is LGHNT and CDR2 FRNRAP. V was cut by 1 base and J by 1 base, with 13 bases left in between. This CDR3 region has 16 residues. CDR3 nucleotide sequence: TGTGCTAGTGGTTTGGCCCCGGGACAAGAGAACACTGAAGCTTTCTTT. This translates into CASGLAPGQENTEAFF.

The chain recombines TRBV7-6 with TRBJ2-7, with D possibly TRBD1 on 5 matching bases. V gave up 4 bases and J gave up 3 bases, with 10 bases separating them. The CDR3 has 13 amino acids. Per germline, CDR1 SGHVS and CDR2 FNYEAQ. In nucleotides, the CDR3 is TGTGCCAGCAGCTCCACAGGCGGCTACGAGCAGTACTTC. Translated: CASSSTGGYEQYF.

V is TRBV9 and J is TRBJ1-1; weak D call: TRBD1 (6 bases). Trimming left V 0 bases short and J 7 bases short, with 10 bases between. The germline CDR1 and CDR2 sequences are SGDLS and YYNGEE. This CDR3 is built from 13 residues. CDR3 loop: CASSVEGEREAFF. The CDR3 DNA sequence: TGTGCCAGCAGCGTAGAGGGGGAGCGTGAAGCTTTCTTT.